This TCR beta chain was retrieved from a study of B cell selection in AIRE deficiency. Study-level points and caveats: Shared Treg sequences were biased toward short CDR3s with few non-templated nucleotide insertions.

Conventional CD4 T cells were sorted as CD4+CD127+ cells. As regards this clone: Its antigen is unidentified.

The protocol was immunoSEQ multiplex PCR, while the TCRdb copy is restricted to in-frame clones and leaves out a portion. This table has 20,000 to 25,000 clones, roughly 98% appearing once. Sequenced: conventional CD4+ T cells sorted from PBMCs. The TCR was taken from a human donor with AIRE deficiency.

CDR3 region: CASSFRGRGNQPQHF. The CDR3 region has the DNA TGTGCCAGCAGTTTCCGAGGTCGGGGCAATCAGCCCCAGCATTTT. V gene TRBV28 combines with J gene TRBJ1-5, with D hard to call. Trimming removed 3 bases at V and 2 bases at J, with 11 bases between. Germline CDR1 and CDR2: MDHEN and SYDVKM. This CDR3 is 15 amino acids long.